The sequence of this T cell receptor (beta chain) was determined in a study of T cell changes during pregnancy in multiple sclerosis. With 7 bases clipped from V and 2 bases from J, the junction kept 7 bases outside the gene matches. Germline CDR1 is SQVTM and CDR2 is ANQGSEA. This CDR3 contains 13 residues. Only in-frame clones appear in the TCRdb table, and some are missing; sequencing was by immunoSEQ multiplex PCR. The table has about 44,000 clones, about nine tenths seen once. The chain couples TRBV29-1 to TRBJ2-5; TRBD1 aligns across 7 bases. This clonotype originated in a female donor with multiple sclerosis, enrolled in a pregnancy study. The source was CD4+ T cells from peripheral blood mononuclear cells, collected after pregnancy. The CDR3 DNA sequence: TGCAGCGCCCGGGACAGTAGGCAAGAGACCCAGTACTTC. It encodes CSARDSRQETQYF.